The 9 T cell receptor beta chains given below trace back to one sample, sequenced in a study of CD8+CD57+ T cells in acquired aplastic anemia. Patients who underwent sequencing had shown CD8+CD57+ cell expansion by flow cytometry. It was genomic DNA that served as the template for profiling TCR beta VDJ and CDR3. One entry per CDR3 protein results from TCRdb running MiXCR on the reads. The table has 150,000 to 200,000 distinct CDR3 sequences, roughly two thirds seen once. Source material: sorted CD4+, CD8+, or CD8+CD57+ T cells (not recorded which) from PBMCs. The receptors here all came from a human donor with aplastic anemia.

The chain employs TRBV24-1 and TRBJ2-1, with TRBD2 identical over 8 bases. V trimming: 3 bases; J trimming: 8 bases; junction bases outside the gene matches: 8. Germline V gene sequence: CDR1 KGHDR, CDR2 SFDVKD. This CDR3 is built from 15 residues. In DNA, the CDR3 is TGTGCCACCAGTGATCCGGGAGGGCCTTCCGATGAGCAGTTCTTC. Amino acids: CATSDPGGPSDEQFF.

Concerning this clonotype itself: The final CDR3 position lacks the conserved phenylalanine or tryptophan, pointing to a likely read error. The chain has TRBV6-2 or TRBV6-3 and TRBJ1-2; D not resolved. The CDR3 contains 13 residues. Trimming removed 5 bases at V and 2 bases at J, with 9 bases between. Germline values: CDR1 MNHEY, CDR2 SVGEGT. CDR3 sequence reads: CASSGKENYGYTL. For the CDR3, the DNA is TGTGCCAGCAGTGGGAAGGAGAACTATGGCTACACCCTC.

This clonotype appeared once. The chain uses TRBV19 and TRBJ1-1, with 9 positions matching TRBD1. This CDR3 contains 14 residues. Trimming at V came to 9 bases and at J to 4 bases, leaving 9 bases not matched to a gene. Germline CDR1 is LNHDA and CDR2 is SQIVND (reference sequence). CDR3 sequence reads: CASRTGGSITEAFF. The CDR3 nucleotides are TGTGCCAGCCGAACAGGGGGCAGTATCACTGAAGCTTTCTTT.

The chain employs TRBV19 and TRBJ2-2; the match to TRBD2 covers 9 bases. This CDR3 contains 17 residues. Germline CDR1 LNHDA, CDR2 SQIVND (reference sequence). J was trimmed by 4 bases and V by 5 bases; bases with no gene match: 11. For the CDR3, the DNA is TGTGCCAGTAGTTCCGGGCTGCGGGGGGGGTTCACCGGGGAGCTGTTTTTT. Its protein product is CASSSGLRGGFTGELFF.

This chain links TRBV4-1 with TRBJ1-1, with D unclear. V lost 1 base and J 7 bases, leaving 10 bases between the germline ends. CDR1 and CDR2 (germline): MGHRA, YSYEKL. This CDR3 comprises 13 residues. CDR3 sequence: CASSQGLSVEAFF. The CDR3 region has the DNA TGCGCCAGCAGCCAAGGGTTGTCAGTTGAAGCTTTCTTT.

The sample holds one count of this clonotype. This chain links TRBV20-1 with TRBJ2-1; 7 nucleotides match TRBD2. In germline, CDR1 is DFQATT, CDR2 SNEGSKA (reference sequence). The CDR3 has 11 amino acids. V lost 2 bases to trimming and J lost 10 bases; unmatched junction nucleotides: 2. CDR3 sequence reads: CSARREGEQFF. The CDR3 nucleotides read TGCAGTGCTAGAAGGGAGGGCGAGCAGTTCTTC.

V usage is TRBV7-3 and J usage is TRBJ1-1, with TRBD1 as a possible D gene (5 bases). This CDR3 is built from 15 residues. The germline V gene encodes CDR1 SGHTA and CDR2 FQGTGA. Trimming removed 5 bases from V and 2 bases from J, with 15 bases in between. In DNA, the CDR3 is TGTGCCAGCAGCCCCGTGGGGCAGTTTAACACTGAAGCTTTCTTT. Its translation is CASSPVGQFNTEAFF.

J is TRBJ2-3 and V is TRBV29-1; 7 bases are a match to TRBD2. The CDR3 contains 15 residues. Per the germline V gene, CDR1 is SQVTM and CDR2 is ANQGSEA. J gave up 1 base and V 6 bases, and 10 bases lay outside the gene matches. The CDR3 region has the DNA TGCAGCGTGGAAAGCGGGGCCCCCGGCACAGATACGCAGTATTTT. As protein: CSVESGAPGTDTQYF.

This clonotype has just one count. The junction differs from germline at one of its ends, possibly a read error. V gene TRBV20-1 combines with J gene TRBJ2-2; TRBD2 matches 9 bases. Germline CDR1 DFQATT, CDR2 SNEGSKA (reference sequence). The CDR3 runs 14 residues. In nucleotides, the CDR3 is TGCAGTGACTTAGCGGGGGCGAACACCGGGGAGCCGTTTTTT. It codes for CSDLAGANTGEPFF.